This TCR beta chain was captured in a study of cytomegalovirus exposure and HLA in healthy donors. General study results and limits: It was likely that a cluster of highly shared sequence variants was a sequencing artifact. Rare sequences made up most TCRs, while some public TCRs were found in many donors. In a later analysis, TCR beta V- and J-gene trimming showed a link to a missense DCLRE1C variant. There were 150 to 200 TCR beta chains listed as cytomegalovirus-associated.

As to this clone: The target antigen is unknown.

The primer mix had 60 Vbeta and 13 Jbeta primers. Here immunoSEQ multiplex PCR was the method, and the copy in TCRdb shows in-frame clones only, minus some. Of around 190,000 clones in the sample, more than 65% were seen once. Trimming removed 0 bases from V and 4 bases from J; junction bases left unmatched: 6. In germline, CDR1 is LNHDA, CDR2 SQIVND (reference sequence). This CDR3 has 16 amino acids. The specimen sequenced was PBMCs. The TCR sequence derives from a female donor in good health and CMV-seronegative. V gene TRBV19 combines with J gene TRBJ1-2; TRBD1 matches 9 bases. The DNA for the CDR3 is TGTGCCAGTAGTATAGAAAGGGGACAGGGATTCTATGGCTACACCTTC. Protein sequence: CASSIERGQGFYGYTF.